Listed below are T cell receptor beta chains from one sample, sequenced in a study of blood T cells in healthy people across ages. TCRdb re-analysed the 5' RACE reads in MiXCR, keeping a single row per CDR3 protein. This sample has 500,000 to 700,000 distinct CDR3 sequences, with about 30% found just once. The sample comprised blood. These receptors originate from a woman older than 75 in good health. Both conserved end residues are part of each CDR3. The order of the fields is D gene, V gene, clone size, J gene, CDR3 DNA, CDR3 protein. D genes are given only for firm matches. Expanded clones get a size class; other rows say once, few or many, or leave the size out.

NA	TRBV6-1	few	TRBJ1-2	TGTGCCAGCATCGGGGGTGTCTATGGCTACACCTTC	CASIGGVYGYTF
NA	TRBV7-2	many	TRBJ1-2	TGTGCCAGCAGCCCGCTCGATGGCTACACCTTC	CASSPLDGYTF
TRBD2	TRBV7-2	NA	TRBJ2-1	TGTGCCAGCAGCTTAGAGACGGGGGGATACAATGAGCAGTTCTTC	CASSLETGGYNEQFF
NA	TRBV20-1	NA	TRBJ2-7	TGCAGTGCTCTACGGAGGACCGGAAGATCGGGGAACAATGAGCAGTACTTC	CSALRRTGRSGNNEQYF
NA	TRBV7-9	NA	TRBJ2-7	TGTGCCAGCAGCCCCCGCAGCTTCGGTACCGGCAATGAGCAGTACTTC	CASSPRSFGTGNEQYF
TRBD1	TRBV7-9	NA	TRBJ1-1	TGTGCCAGCAGCCCCTTAGTGGACAGGGGAATGAACACTGAAGCTTTCTTT	CASSPLVDRGMNTEAFF
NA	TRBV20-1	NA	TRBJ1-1	TGCAGTGCTAACCGGGACGGGGCGAACACTGAAGCTTTCTTT	CSANRDGANTEAFF
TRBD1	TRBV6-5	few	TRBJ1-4	TGTGCCAGCAGTTTCGGACAGGAAGGTGAAAAACTGTTTTTT	CASSFGQEGEKLFF
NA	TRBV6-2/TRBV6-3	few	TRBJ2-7	TGTGCCAGCAGTTACTCGAAAATCCTCGGCGGGGGCCCCTCCGAGCAGTACTTC	CASSYSKILGGGPSEQYF
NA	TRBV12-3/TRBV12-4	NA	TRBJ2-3	TGTGCCAGCAGATCAGGACGAGGGGCGAGGGCAGATGCGCAATATTTT	CASRSGRGARADAQYF
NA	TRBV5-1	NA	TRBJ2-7	TGCACCAGCAGCTTGGTAGGGGTGACCCCTGACAATGAGCAGTACTTC	CTSSLVGVTPDNEQYF
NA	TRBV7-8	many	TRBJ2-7	TGTGCCAGCAGCTTGGTTGATGGCGGCTCCTACGAGCAGTACTTC	CASSLVDGGSYEQYF
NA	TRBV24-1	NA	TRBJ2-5	TGTGCCACCAGTGAAGCAGCCCAAGAGACCCAGTACTTC	CATSEAAQETQYF
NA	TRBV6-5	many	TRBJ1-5	TGTGCCAGCAGCCCCGACGGAAGCAATCAGCCCCAGCATTTT	CASSPDGSNQPQHF
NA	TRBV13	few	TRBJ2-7	TGTGCCAGCAGCTTAGGCAGGAAAGGCAATGAGCAGTACTTC	CASSLGRKGNEQYF
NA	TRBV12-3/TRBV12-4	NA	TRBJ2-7	TGTGCCAGCAGCCCTGACAGGATCCTGGGCTACGGGCAGTACTTC	CASSPDRILGYGQYF
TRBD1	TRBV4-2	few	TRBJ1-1	TGTGCCAGCAGCCAAGAAGGACAGGGTTTTACTGAAGCTTTCTTT	CASSQEGQGFTEAFF
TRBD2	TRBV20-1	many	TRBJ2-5	TGCAGTGCTATCCGACTAGCGGGGGGGCAAGAGACCCAGTACTTC	CSAIRLAGGQETQYF
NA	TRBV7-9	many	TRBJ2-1	TGTGCCAGCAGCTCAGGGACCTCCGACTCCTACAATGAGCAGTTCTTC	CASSSGTSDSYNEQFF
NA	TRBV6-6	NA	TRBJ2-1	TGTGCCAGCAGTTACCGGCGGGGATCTGAGCAGTTCTTC	CASSYRRGSEQFF
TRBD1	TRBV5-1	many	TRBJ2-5	TGCGCCAGCAGCCCGGGACAGGGGTTCCGGGAGACCCAGTACTTC	CASSPGQGFRETQYF
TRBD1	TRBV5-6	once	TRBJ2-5	TGTGCCAGCAGCTTGGCCATGGGACAGGGTAAAGAGACCCAGTACTTC	CASSLAMGQGKETQYF
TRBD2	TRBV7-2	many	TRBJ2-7	TGTGCCAGCAGCTTAGAGGGACTAGCGGTTAACTACGAGCAGTACTTC	CASSLEGLAVNYEQYF
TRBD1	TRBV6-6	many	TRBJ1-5	TGTGCCAGCAGTTACAGTCAGGGGGCTCAGCCCCAGCATTTT	CASSYSQGAQPQHF
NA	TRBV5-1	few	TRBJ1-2	TGCGCCAGCAGCTTGGAAGGGCCGGGCCCCACCTTC	CASSLEGPGPTF
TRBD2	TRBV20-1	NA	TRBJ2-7	TGCAGTGCCCATTTAGCGGGAGCGAACTCCTACGAGCAGTACTTC	CSAHLAGANSYEQYF
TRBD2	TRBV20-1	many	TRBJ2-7	TGCAGTGCTAGAGAGCCGCCATCCAGCGGGGGGATATACGAGCAGTACTTC	CSAREPPSSGGIYEQYF
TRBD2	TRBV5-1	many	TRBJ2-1	TGCGCCAGCAGCTTGGGACTAGCGGGGGGGCAATTGAACAATGAGCAGTTCTTC	CASSLGLAGGQLNNEQFF
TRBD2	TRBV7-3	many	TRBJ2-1	TGTGCCAGCAGCCTTAGCGGGGGGCCCTTTAATGAGCAGTTCTTC	CASSLSGGPFNEQFF
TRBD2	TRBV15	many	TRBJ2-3	TGTGCCACCAGCCCGGGGGGTCCTAGCACAGATACGCAGTATTTT	CATSPGGPSTDTQYF
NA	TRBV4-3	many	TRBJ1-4	TGCGCCAGCAGCCCGACAGGAACTCGAAGACTGTTTTTT	CASSPTGTRRLFF
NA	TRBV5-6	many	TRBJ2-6	TGTGCCAGCAGCTGGGTAGGACTCTCTGGGGCCAACGTCCTGACTTTC	CASSWVGLSGANVLTF
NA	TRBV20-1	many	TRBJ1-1	TGCAGTGCTGAGCCGGGGAACCTCCGGACTGAAGCTTTCTTT	CSAEPGNLRTEAFF
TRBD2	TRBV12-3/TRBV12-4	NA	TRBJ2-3	TGTGCCAGCAGGGAGACTAGCGTGGCGACAGATACGCAGTATTTT	CASRETSVATDTQYF
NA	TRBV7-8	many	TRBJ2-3	TGTGCCAGCAGCTTAGCTACCGGGACTCTGCAGTATTTT	CASSLATGTLQYF
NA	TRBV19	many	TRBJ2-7	TGTGCCAGTAGTTGGGACGGACAATCTTACGAGCAGTACTTC	CASSWDGQSYEQYF